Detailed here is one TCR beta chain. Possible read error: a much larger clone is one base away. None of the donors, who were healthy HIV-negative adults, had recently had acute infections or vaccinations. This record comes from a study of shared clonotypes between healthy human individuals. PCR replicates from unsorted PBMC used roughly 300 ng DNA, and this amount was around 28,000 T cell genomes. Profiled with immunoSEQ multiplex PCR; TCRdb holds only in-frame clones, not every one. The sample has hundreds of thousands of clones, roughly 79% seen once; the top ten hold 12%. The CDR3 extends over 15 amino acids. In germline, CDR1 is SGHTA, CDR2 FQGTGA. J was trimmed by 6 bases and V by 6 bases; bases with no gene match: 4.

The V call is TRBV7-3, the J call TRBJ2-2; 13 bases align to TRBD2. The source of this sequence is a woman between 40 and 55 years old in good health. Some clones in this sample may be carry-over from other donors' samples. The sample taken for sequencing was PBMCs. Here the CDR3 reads CASRRTSGSSGELFF. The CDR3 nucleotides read TGTGCCAGCAGACGGACTAGCGGGAGTTCCGGGGAGCTGTTTTTT.